One and the same sample provided the 2 T cell receptor beta chains below, sequenced in a study of blood T cell repertoires in COVID-19. Profiling relied on immunoSEQ multiplex PCR, and the TCRdb table lists in-frame clones only, not all of them. The top ten clones hold 0.75% to 1% of a sample with 250,000 to 300,000 clones, approximately 86% of them seen once. Sequencing was done on a sample of PBMCs or T cells enriched from blood (not recorded which). These receptors all stem from a woman aged 25 to 39 who had recovered from COVID-19.

This sequence joins TRBV18 and TRBJ1-5, with D possibly being TRBD1 (5 bases). Trimming took off 5 bases at V and 2 bases at J, with 19 bases between the two ends. In germline, CDR1 is KGHSH, CDR2 LQKENI. This CDR3 is built from 17 residues. CDR3 DNA sequence: TGTGCCAGCTCAGTCGGACAAGGCAGGGCTGGCAATCAGCCCCAGCATTTT. It encodes CASSVGQGRAGNQPQHF.

The chain uses TRBV29-1 and TRBJ1-5; TRBD1 is a possible D gene (5 bases). This CDR3 contains 15 residues. The V gene lost 0 bases and the J gene lost 4 bases, with 13 bases spanning the gap. The germline gives CDR1 SQVTM, CDR2 ANQGSEA. CDR3 region: CSVEEWWGENQPQHF. The DNA for the CDR3 is TGCAGCGTTGAAGAATGGTGGGGCGAAAATCAGCCCCAGCATTTT.